The 5 T cell receptor beta chains presented below share a single source sample, sequenced in a study of identical twins. TCRdb reprocessed the 5' RACE reads via MiXCR and lists one record per CDR3 protein. This sample has approximately 700,000 distinct CDR3 sequences, with approximately 6.1% found just once. Sequences were obtained from naive T cells sorted from blood. The source is a man in his late teens or twenties in good health.

This clonotype was counted once. The V and J genes are TRBV7-9 and TRBJ1-1; D may be TRBD1 (6 bases). Per germline, CDR1 SEHNR and CDR2 FQNEAQ (reference sequence). V lost 1 base and J lost 7, with 10 bases in between. This CDR3 contains 13 residues. The CDR3 DNA sequence: TGTGCCAGCAGCTTAGGAGGACAGATTGAAGCTTTCTTT. This sequence encodes CASSLGGQIEAFF. Complete variable domain (other parts from reference TRBV7-9 and TRBJ1-1): DTGVSQNPRHKITKRGQNVTFRCDPISEHNRLYWYRQTLGQGPEFLTYFQNEAQLEKSRLLSDRFSAERPKGSFSTLEIQRTEQGDSAMYLCASSLGGQIEAFFGQGTRLTVV.

For this clonotype: Possible read error: a much larger clone is one base away. This chain links TRBV11-1 with TRBJ2-3, with D unclear. The CDR3 length is 14 residues. V was cut by 0 bases and J by 2 bases, with 6 bases left in between. The germline CDR1 and CDR2 sequences are SGHAT and FQDESV (reference sequence). CDR3 in amino acids: CASSLAPTTDTQYF. For the CDR3, the DNA is TGTGCCAGCAGCTTAGCTCCGACCACAGATACGCAGTATTTT.

This clonotype was detected only a few times. The rearrangement joins TRBV7-8 to TRBJ2-1; 9 bases align to TRBD2. Germline V gives CDR1 SGHVS, CDR2 FQNEAQ. The CDR3 has 20 amino acids. V was pared by 3 bases and J by 5 bases, with 20 bases of the junction left unmatched. The CDR3 loop reads CASSFQPNWREGHRDNEQFF. Written as DNA, the CDR3 is TGTGCCAGCAGCTTTCAACCGAACTGGCGGGAGGGCCACAGGGACAATGAGCAGTTCTTC.

This clonotype was seen more than once but under ten times. This chain connects TRBV7-9 to TRBJ2-1; TRBD2 aligns across 10 bases. The trim removed 4 bases at V and 3 bases at J, leaving 9 bases unmatched. The CDR3 is 17 amino acids. CDR1 SEHNR and CDR2 FQNEAQ come from the germline V gene (reference sequence). CDR3 amino acids: CASSSSLKREGYNEQFF. The CDR3 DNA follows: TGTGCCAGCAGCTCGTCCCTTAAGCGGGAGGGCTACAATGAGCAGTTCTTC. The complete variable domain, with remaining parts taken from reference TRBV7-9 and TRBJ2-1, reads DTGVSQNPRHKITKRGQNVTFRCDPISEHNRLYWYRQTLGQGPEFLTYFQNEAQLEKSRLLSDRFSAERPKGSFSTLEIQRTEQGDSAMYLCASSSSLKREGYNEQFFGPGTRLTVL.

CDR3 loop: CASSQTAVSNQPQHF. CDR3 coding DNA: TGCGCCAGCAGCCAAACCGCAGTTAGCAATCAGCCCCAGCATTTT. The chain uses TRBV4-3 and TRBJ1-5; D is ambiguous. CDR3 length: 15 amino acids. V dropped 2 bases and J dropped 0 bases, with 8 bases sitting between them. The V gene's germline CDR1 is LGHNA and CDR2 YSLEER.